The next 3 T cell receptor beta chains were all read from a single sample in a study of HIV-infected children after antiretroviral therapy interruption. Unique molecular identifiers were included in an RNA-based 3' RACE TCR library. From the 3' RACE reads, TCRdb called clonotypes with MiXCR, one entry per CDR3 protein. The sample lists some 40,000 distinct CDR3 sequences, around 7% occurring once. Indicated treatment: PENTA 11 planned treatment interruption arm or continuous ART arm. This specimen consisted of CD45RA+ CD4+ T cells from PBMCs, pooled from several time points, obtained from a donor given antiretroviral therapy, either interrupted or continuous. Subset in this sample: naive CD4+ CD45RA+ CD45RO- T cells. The origin of the receptors is a pool of human donors with HIV.

This clonotype was seen at least ten times. The V call is TRBV12-3 or TRBV12-4, the J call TRBJ2-1; D unclear. V lost 3 bases and J lost 4, with 13 bases in between. The CDR3 is 15 amino acids. CDR3 nucleotide sequence: TGTGCCAGCAGTTTGGAGTGGGGTCAGTACAATGAGCAGTTCTTC. As protein: CASSLEWGQYNEQFF.

In this sample, this clonotype turned up many times. At one of its ends the junction is not consistent with the germline gene, which may arise from a read error. The chain recombines TRBV12-3 or TRBV12-4 with TRBJ2-1, with 7 bases identical to TRBD2. The CDR3 runs to 15 residues. CDR3 sequence: CASSSGLGDYAEQFF. In DNA form, the CDR3 reads TGTGCAAGCAGCTCGGGACTGGGGGACTATGCTGAGCAGTTCTTC.

Ten or more counts support this clonotype. The chain couples TRBV5-5 to TRBJ1-1, with D perhaps TRBD1 (6 bases). This CDR3 spans 12 amino acids. V lost 1 base and J lost 6, with 7 bases in between. The germline CDR1 and CDR2 sequences are SGHKS and YYEKEE (reference sequence). The CDR3 DNA reads as TGTGCCAGCAGCTTGTGGACAGCTGAAGCTTTCTTT. It is translated as CASSLWTAEAFF.